This TCR beta chain was obtained from a study of blood T cell repertoires in COVID-19. Study details: The United States, Italy and Spain provided the acute and convalescent COVID-19 samples.

Profiling relied on immunoSEQ multiplex PCR, and the TCRdb table lists in-frame clones only, not all of them. Counted here are fewer than 40,000 clones, roughly three quarters occurring once; the ten biggest clones make up roughly 31%. The V gene lost 3 bases and the J gene lost 3 bases, with 11 bases spanning the gap. The CDR3 has 14 amino acids. Germline V gene sequence: CDR1 MNHEY, CDR2 SVGEGT. The V gene is TRBV6-2 or TRBV6-3, the J gene TRBJ1-2; a possible D gene is TRBD1 (5 bases). The sequenced sample consisted of peripheral blood. The source is a man older than 75 with acute or convalescent COVID-19. The CDR3 protein is CASSYSGVDYGYTF. The CDR3 region has the DNA TGTGCCAGCAGTTATTCGGGGGTTGACTATGGCTACACCTTC.